Reported below is one T cell receptor beta chain. These data belong to a study of T cell changes during pregnancy in multiple sclerosis. Germline trimming cut 1 base from V and 3 bases from J; bases unmatched to any gene: 3. This CDR3 is built from 15 residues. Germline CDR1 is MNHEY and CDR2 is SMNVEV (reference sequence). Sequenced by immunoSEQ multiplex PCR; TCRdb stores in-frame clones only, minus some. Seen here are 32,000 or so clones, 90% to 95% observed once, and the top ten hold about 3%. The receptor's source is a female donor in good health, enrolled as a control in a pregnancy study. V and J are TRBV27 and TRBJ2-5, with 9 bases aligning to TRBD1. Here the sequenced sample was CD4+ T cells from peripheral blood mononuclear cells, taken in the third trimester of pregnancy. CDR3 nucleotides: TGTGCCAGCAGTTTATTGGGACAGGGCAAAGAGACCCAGTACTTC. It codes for CASSLLGQGKETQYF.